The 6 T cell receptor beta chains presented below share a single source sample, sequenced in a study of blood T cell repertoires in COVID-19. Profiled with immunoSEQ multiplex PCR; TCRdb holds only in-frame clones, not every one. The sample yields about 520,000 clones, 70% to 90% seen once. What was sequenced was peripheral blood. The receptors originated from a human donor in a cohort sampled during active COVID-19.

V usage is TRBV30 and J usage is TRBJ2-1; D uncertain. Trimming stripped 0 bases from V and 9 bases from J, with 9 bases between. The CDR3 is made up of 12 amino acids. CDR1 and CDR2 (germline): GTSNPN, SVGIG (reference sequence). The CDR3 loop reads CAWSVRGGEQFF. The CDR3 region has the DNA TGTGCCTGGAGTGTACGAGGTGGTGAGCAGTTCTTC.

This clone was seen a single time. V gene TRBV4-3 combines with J gene TRBJ2-2; 9 positions agree with TRBD2. The germline CDR1 and CDR2 sequences are LGHNA and YSLEER. After removal of 3 bases from V and 5 bases from J, the junction contained 7 bases not matched to a gene. The CDR3 loop spans 16 amino acids. This CDR3 is CASSQEAGGNTGELFF. The CDR3 DNA reads TGCGCCAGCAGCCAGGAAGCGGGAGGAAATACCGGGGAGCTGTTTTTT.

The V and J genes are TRBV3-1 (or the pseudogene TRBV3-2) and TRBJ2-1; D uncertain. This CDR3 has 17 residues. Deletions cut 1 base from V and 7 bases from J, with 20 bases between. Germline V lookup: CDR1 LGHDT, CDR2 YNNKEL (reference sequence). The CDR3 spells CASSQVSVVSIKNEQFF. Written as DNA, the CDR3 is TGTGCCAGCAGCCAAGTGAGTGTCGTGAGTATTAAGAATGAGCAGTTCTTC.

This chain joins TRBV2 and TRBJ2-7; D perhaps matches TRBD2 (6 bases). V lost 6 bases and J lost 4, with 16 bases in between. CDR1 and CDR2 from the germline V gene are SNHLY and FYNNEI. The CDR3 is made up of 14 amino acids. The CDR3 DNA reads as TGTGCCAGCAGGGGGGACTCGGTTGGTTACGAGCAGTACTTC. Its translation: CASRGDSVGYEQYF.

The rearrangement links TRBV29-1 to TRBJ1-1, with TRBD1 as a possible D gene (6 bases). Germline CDR1 and CDR2: SQVTM and ANQGSEA. The CDR3 consists of 13 residues. The ends were cut back, 6 bases at V and 2 bases at J, with 13 bases in the middle. CDR3 residues: CSVEQGRNTEAFF. The CDR3 nucleotides are TGCAGCGTGGAACAGGGCCGTAACACTGAAGCTTTCTTT.

The gene calls are TRBV19 and TRBJ1-4, with D possibly being TRBD1 (6 bases). Trimming cost V 4 bases and J 3 bases, with 15 bases left between them. The CDR3 has 16 residues. Germline CDR1 reads LNHDA; CDR2 reads SQIVND (reference sequence). The CDR3 reads CASSTRGGEANEKLFF. The CDR3 nucleotides read TGTGCCAGTAGTACTCGGGGGGGCGAAGCTAATGAAAAACTGTTTTTT.